This TCR beta chain was profiled in a study of CD8+ T cells in alopecia areata. As the sequencing template, cDNA was produced by extracting RNA and reverse transcribing it. Some clones are missing from TCRdb's copy, which holds only in-frame ones; the method was immunoSEQ multiplex PCR. This sample has roughly 32,000 clones; 62% occur once, and the top ten carry approximately 19%. The sample was NKG2D-high CD8+ T cells sorted from blood. This TCR was sampled from a human donor with alopecia areata.

The CDR3 is CASSQVESSGRLGEQYF. The CDR3 nucleotides read TGCGCCAGCAGCCAAGTCGAGTCGAGCGGGAGGCTAGGCGAGCAGTACTTC. The chain carries TRBV4-1 and TRBJ2-7; 9 positions agree with TRBD2. Germline trimming cut 1 base from V and 6 bases from J; bases unmatched to any gene: 13. The CDR3 runs 17 residues. Germline lookup yields CDR1 MGHRA and CDR2 YSYEKL.